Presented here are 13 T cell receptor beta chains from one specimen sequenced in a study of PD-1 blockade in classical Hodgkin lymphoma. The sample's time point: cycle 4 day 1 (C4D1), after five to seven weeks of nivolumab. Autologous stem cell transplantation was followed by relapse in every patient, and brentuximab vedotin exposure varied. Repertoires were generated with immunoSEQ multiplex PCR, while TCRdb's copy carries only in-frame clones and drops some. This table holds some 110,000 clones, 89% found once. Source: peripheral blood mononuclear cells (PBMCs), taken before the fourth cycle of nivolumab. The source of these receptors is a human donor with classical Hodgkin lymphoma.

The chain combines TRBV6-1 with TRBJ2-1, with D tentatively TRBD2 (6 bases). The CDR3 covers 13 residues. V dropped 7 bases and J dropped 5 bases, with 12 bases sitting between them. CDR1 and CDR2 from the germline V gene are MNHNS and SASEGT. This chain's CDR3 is CASNRLVDNEQFF. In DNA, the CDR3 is TGTGCCAGCAACAGACTAGTGGACAATGAGCAGTTCTTC.

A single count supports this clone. The CDR3 DNA follows: TGTGCCAGCAGCTTAGACAGGCAAGAGACCCAGTACTTC. Translating gives CASSLDRQETQYF. This rearrangement joins TRBV13 to TRBJ2-5, with a tentative D call TRBD1 (5 bases). The CDR3 has 13 residues. The germline gives CDR1 PRHDT, CDR2 FYEKMQ (reference sequence). V was trimmed by 1 base and J by 2 bases, leaving 5 bases between them.

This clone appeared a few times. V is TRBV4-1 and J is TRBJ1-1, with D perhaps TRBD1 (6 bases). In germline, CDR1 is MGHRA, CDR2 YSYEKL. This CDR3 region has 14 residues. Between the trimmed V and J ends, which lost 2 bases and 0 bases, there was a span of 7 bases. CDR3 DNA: TGCGCCAGCAGCCAACAGGGGATGAACACTGAAGCTTTCTTT. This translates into CASSQQGMNTEAFF.

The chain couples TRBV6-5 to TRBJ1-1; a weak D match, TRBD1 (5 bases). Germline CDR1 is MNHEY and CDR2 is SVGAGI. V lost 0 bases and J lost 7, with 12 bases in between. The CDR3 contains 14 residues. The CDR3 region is CASSYSGRGGEAFF. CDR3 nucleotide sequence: TGTGCCAGCAGTTACTCGGGGAGGGGAGGTGAAGCTTTCTTT.

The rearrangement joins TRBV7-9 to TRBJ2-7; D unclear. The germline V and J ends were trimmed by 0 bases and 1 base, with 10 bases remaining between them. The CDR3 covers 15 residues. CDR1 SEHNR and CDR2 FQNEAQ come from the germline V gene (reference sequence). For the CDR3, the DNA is TGTGCCAGCAGCTTAGCGCAAGCTTTTTCCTACGAGCAGTACTTC. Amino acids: CASSLAQAFSYEQYF.

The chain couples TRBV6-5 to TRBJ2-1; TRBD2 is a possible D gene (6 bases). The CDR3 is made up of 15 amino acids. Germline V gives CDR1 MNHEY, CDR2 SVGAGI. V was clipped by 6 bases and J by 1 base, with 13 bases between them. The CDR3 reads CASSPTSMSYNEQFF. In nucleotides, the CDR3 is TGTGCCAGCAGCCCGACTAGTATGTCCTACAATGAGCAGTTCTTC.

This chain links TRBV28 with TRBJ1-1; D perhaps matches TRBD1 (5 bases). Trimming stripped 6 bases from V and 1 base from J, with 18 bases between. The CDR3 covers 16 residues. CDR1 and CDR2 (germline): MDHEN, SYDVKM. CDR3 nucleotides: TGTGCCAGCAGCACCCCCGGGAGAGGGGCGAACACTGAAGCTTTCTTT. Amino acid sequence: CASSTPGRGANTEAFF. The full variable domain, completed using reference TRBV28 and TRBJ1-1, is DVKVTQSSRYLVKRTGEKVFLECVQDMDHENMFWYRQDPGLGLRLIYFSYDVKMKEKGDIPEGYSVSREKKERFSLILESASTNQTSMYLCASSTPGRGANTEAFFGQGTRLTVV.

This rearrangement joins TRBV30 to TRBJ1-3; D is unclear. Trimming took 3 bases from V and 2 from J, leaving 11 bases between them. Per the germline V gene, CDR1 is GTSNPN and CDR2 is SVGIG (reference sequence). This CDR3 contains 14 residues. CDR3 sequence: CAWSPGGAGNTIYF. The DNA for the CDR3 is TGTGCCTGGAGCCCCGGTGGAGCTGGAAACACCATATATTTT.

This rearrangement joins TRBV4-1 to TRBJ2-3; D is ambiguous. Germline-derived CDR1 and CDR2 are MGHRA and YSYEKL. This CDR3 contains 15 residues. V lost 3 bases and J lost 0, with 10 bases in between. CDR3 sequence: CASSHNTPSTDTQYF. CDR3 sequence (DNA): TGCGCCAGCAGCCACAACACCCCTAGCACAGATACGCAGTATTTT.

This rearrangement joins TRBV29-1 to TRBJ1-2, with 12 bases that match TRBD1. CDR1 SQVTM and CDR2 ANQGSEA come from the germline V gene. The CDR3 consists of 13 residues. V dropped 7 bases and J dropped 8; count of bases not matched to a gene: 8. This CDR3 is CSGVGQGARGYTF. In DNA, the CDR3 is TGCAGCGGAGTGGGACAGGGGGCGCGGGGCTACACCTTC. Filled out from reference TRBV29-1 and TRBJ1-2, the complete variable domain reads SAVISQKPSRDICQRGTSLTIQCQVDSQVTMMFWYRQQPGQSLTLIATANQGSEATYESGFVIDKFPISRPNLTFSTLTVSNMSPEDSSIYLCSGVGQGARGYTFGSGTRLTVV.

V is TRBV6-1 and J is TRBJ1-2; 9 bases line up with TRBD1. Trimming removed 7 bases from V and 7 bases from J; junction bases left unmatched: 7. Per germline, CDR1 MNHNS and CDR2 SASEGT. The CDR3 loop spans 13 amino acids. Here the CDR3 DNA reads TGTGCCAGCATTAAACAGGGGGCCGGTGGCTACACCTTC. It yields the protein CASIKQGAGGYTF.

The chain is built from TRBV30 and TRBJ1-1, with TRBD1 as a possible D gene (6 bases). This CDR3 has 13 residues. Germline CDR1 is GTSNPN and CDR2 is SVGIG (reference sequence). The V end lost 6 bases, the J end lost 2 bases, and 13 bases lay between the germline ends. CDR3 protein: CACQQGFNTEAFF. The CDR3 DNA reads TGTGCCTGTCAACAGGGTTTCAACACTGAAGCTTTCTTT.

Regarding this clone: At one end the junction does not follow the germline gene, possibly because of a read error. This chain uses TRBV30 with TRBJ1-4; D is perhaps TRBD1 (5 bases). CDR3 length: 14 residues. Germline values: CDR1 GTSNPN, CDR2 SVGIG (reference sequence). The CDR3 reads CAWSPDIGSGSLLF. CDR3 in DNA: TGTGCCTGGAGTCCCGACATAGGTTCAGGGAGCCTTCTTTTT.